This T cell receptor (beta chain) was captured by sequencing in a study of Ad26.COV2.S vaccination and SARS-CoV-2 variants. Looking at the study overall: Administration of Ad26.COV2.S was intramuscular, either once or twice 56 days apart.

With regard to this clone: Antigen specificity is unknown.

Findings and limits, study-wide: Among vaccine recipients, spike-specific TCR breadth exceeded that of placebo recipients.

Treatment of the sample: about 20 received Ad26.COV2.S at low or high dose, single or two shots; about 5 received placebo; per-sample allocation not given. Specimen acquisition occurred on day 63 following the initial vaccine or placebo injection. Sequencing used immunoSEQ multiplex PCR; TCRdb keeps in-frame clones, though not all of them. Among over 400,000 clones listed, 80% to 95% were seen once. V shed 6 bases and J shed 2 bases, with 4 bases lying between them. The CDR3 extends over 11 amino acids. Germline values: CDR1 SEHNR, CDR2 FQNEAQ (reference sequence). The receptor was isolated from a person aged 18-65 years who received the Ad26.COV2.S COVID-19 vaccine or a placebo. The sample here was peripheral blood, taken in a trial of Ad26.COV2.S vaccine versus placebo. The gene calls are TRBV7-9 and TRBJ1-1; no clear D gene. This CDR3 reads CASRLNTEAFF. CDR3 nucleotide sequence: TGTGCCAGCAGACTTAACACTGAAGCTTTCTTT. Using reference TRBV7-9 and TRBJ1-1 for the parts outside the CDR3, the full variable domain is DTGVSQNPRHKITKRGQNVTFRCDPISEHNRLYWYRQTLGQGPEFLTYFQNEAQLEKSRLLSDRFSAERPKGSFSTLEIQRTEQGDSAMYLCASRLNTEAFFGQGTRLTVV.